This T cell receptor beta chain is from a study of shared clonotypes between healthy human individuals. V was shortened by 3 bases and J by 5 bases, with 26 bases between the two germline ends. Germline CDR1 MGHRA, CDR2 YSYEKL. This CDR3 is 18 amino acids long. Here immunoSEQ multiplex PCR was the method, and the copy in TCRdb shows in-frame clones only, minus some. Of 800,000 to 1,200,000 clones in the sample, more than 75% are singletons; the top ten hold under 0.65%. Healthy adults negative for HIV, lacking recent acute infections or vaccinations, served as donors. This clonotype was obtained from a man aged 18-30 years in good health. Some clones in this sample may be carry-over from other donors' samples. Specimen: memory CD4+ T cells from PBMCs. The subset: CD45RA-negative fraction. The chain joins TRBV4-1 to TRBJ2-7, with D maybe TRBD1 (6 bases). Written as DNA, the CDR3 is TGCGCCAGCAGCCACCCCGAGGGGTTCGTCAGGGGAGCCGACGAGCAGTACTTC. Protein sequence: CASSHPEGFVRGADEQYF.